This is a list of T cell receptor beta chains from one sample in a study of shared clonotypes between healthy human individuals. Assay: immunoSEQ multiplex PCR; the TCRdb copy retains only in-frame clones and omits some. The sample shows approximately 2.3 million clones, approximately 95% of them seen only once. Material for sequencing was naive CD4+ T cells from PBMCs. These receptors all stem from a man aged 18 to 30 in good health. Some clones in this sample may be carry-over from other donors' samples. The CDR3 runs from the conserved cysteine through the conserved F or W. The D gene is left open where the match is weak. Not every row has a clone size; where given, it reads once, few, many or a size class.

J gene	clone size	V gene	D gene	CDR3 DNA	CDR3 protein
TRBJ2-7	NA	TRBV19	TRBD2	TGTGCCAGTAGTCCCACAATAGCGGGAGGCCGCTCCTACGAGCAGTACTTC	CASSPTIAGGRSYEQYF
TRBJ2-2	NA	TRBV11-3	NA	TGTGCCAGCAGCCCCGGGGGATACGGGGAGCTGTTTTTT	CASSPGGYGELFF
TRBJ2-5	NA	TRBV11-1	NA	TGTGCCAGCAGCCAAGGAGGCATGGTCGGGACCCAGTACTTC	CASSQGGMVGTQYF
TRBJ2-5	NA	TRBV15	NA	TGTGCCACCAGCAGAGAGGGGGGAGTGCGCGAGACCCAGTACTTC	CATSREGGVRETQYF
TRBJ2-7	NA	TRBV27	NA	TGTGCCAGCAGTATGAGACAGCAATTTTACGAGCAGTACTTC	CASSMRQQFYEQYF
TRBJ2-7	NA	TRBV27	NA	TGTGCCAGCAGTTTATCGTTCGCGGGACGCATCTACGAGCAGTACTTC	CASSLSFAGRIYEQYF
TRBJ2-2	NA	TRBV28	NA	TGTGCCAGCAGTTTGGCCGCCGGGGAGCTGTTTTTT	CASSLAAGELFF
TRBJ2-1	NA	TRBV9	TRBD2	TGTGCCAGCAGCGTAGGGGCGGGAGGGCCTCTTGAGCAGTTCTTC	CASSVGAGGPLEQFF
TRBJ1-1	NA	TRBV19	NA	TGTGCCAGTAGTATTGGGGTGCTAGAGTCTGAAGCTTTCTTT	CASSIGVLESEAFF
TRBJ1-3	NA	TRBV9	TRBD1	TGTGCCAGCAGCTACCGCGACAGGGAACCTGGAAACACCATATATTTT	CASSYRDREPGNTIYF
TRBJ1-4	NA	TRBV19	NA	TGTGCCAGTAGTATTATAAGGGAAACTAATGAAAAACTGTTTTTT	CASSIIRETNEKLFF
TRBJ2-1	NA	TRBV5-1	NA	TGCGCCAGCAGCACGGGGACTGCAACCTCCAATGAGCAGTTCTTC	CASSTGTATSNEQFF
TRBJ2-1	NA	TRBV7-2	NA	TGTGCCAGCAGCTTAGGACTTTCGGCAACTGAGCAGTTCTTC	CASSLGLSATEQFF
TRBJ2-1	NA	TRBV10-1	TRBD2	TGCGCCAGCAGTGAGTCGGGGCTAGCGGGAGGCAATGAGCAGTTCTTC	CASSESGLAGGNEQFF
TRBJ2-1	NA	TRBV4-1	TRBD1	TGCGCCAGCAGATACCCGGGACAGGGTAACAATGAGCAGTTCTTC	CASRYPGQGNNEQFF
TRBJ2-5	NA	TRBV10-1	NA	TGCGCCAGGTCGATTAGCGGACTCCAAGAGACCCAGTACTTC	CARSISGLQETQYF
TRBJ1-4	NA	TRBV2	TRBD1	TGTGCCAGCAGGAGGGGGCTCAATGAAAAACTGTTTTTT	CASRRGLNEKLFF
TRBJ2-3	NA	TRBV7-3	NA	TGTGCCAGCAGCCAGGGTTCGCTGGCAGATACGCAGTATTTT	CASSQGSLADTQYF
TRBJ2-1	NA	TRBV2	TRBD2	TGTGCCAGCAAGGCTAGCGGGAGCGTCCATGAGCAGTTCTTC	CASKASGSVHEQFF
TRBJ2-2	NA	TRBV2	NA	TGTGCCAGCAGTCCCCTGGGGGGGCGCGGGGAGCTGTTTTTT	CASSPLGGRGELFF
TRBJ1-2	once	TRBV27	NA	TGTGCCAGCAGTTTATCCCCGGGGGGCCTGGGTGGCTACACCTTC	CASSLSPGGLGGYTF
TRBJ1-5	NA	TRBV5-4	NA	TGTGCCAGCAGCTTGGAGGCGAATCAGCCCCAGCATTTT	CASSLEANQPQHF
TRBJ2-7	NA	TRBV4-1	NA	TGCGCCAGCAGCCAAGCCGGCGGGACCAGCTCCTACGAGCAGTACTTC	CASSQAGGTSSYEQYF
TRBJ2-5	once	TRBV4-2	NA	TGTGCCAGCAGCCAAGAAAACAGACAAGAGACCCAGTACTTC	CASSQENRQETQYF
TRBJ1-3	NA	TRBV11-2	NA	TGTGCCAGCAGCTTACAGGTCCTCGCCTCTGGAAACACCATATATTTT	CASSLQVLASGNTIYF
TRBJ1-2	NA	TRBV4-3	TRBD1	TGCGCCAGCAGCCAAGAACAGGGGAACTATGGCTACACCTTC	CASSQEQGNYGYTF